The next 18 T cell receptor beta chains were all read from a single sample in a study of cytomegalovirus exposure and HLA in healthy donors (dated by TCRdb to the late 2010s). Library preparation used the immunoSEQ multiplex PCR assay. The multiplex PCR relied on a mix of 60 forward primers for TCR Vbeta segments and 13 reverse primers for TCR Jbeta segments. In its TCRdb copy, this immuneACCESS table keeps in-frame sequences only and misses some clones. Where compared with another copy, unresolved V genes explain less than half of these, and the others have no known cause. The sample table contains 80,000 or so clones; only one count was recorded for around 58% of them. About 5.7% of the sample is held by the ten biggest clonotypes. The sample was PBMCs. The receptors shown here come from a man younger than 45 in good health and CMV-seropositive.

This sequence joins TRBV2 and TRBJ2-1; TRBD2 agrees at 13 bases. Germline CDR1 SNHLY, CDR2 FYNNEI. J was trimmed by 5 bases and V by 6 bases; bases with no gene match: 4. The CDR3 is made up of 15 amino acids. CDR3 protein: CASRPLAGGNNEQFF. CDR3 DNA sequence: TGTGCCAGCAGACCACTAGCGGGGGGGAACAATGAGCAGTTCTTC.

This clone turned up a few times. The V gene is TRBV27, the J gene TRBJ2-5; D gene unclear. Between the trimmed V and J ends, which lost 3 bases and 5 bases, there was a span of 10 bases. The CDR3 runs 13 residues. CDR1 and CDR2 (germline): MNHEY, SMNVEV (reference sequence). The DNA for the CDR3 is TGTGCCAGCAGTTTTAGCAGTAGGGAGACCCAGTACTTC. Its translation is CASSFSSRETQYF.

The CDR3 region has the DNA TGTGCCAGCACCGAGACAGAGGGGAGGAACTATGGCTACACCTTC. This codes for CASTETEGRNYGYTF. The chain links TRBV6-5 to TRBJ1-2, with D maybe TRBD1 (5 bases). The CDR3 extends over 15 amino acids. Germline V gives CDR1 MNHEY, CDR2 SVGAGI. V was pared by 7 bases and J by 2 bases, with 17 bases between.

This clone is a singleton in its sample. This rearrangement joins TRBV5-4 to TRBJ2-7; possibly TRBD1 for D (5 bases). Germline V gene sequence: CDR1 SGHNT, CDR2 YYREEE (reference sequence). The V gene lost 1 base and the J gene lost 7 bases, with 6 bases spanning the gap. CDR3 size: 11 residues. The CDR3 spells CASSLQGEQYF. CDR3 in DNA: TGTGCCAGCAGCTTGCAGGGTGAGCAGTACTTC.

This chain links TRBV7-8 with TRBJ1-1, with D possibly TRBD1 on 6 matching bases. Germline V CDR1 and CDR2: SGHVS, FQNEAQ. V was trimmed by 1 base and J by 7 bases, leaving 19 bases between them. The CDR3 totals 16 residues. CDR3 sequence reads: CASSLVLITGINEAFF. CDR3 DNA: TGTGCCAGCAGCTTAGTACTGATCACAGGGATTAATGAAGCTTTCTTT.

CDR3 amino acids: CASSLKGTSYGYTF. As DNA, the CDR3 is TGTGCCAGCAGTCTCAAAGGAACTAGCTATGGCTACACCTTC. The V and J genes are TRBV27 and TRBJ1-2; D ambiguous. CDR1 MNHEY and CDR2 SMNVEV come from the germline V gene (reference sequence). The CDR3 contains 14 residues. V was clipped by 5 bases and J by 4 bases, with 14 bases between them.

This chain uses TRBV11-1 with TRBJ2-5; 9 bases line up with TRBD1. The closer fit of TRBJ2-7 to the DNA end suggests the J call may be wrong. The germline V gene has CDR1 SGHAT and CDR2 FQDESV (reference sequence). The CDR3 consists of 14 residues. The CDR3 protein is CASSLHRGRDEQYF. CDR3 DNA: TGTGCCAGCAGCTTACACAGGGGGCGGGACGAGCAGTACTTC.

This clone appeared once. The rearrangement links TRBV27 to TRBJ2-4, with D perhaps matching TRBD2 (6 bases). Germline CDR1 reads MNHEY; CDR2 reads SMNVEV (reference sequence). V was clipped by 4 bases and J by 0 bases, with 10 bases between them. The CDR3 runs to 15 residues. CDR3 bases: TGTGCCAGCAGTTCCCGCGGGGTAGCCAAAAACATTCAGTACTTC. It codes for CASSSRGVAKNIQYF.

This clone was detected once. V is TRBV7-6 and J is TRBJ2-4; weak D call: TRBD2 (6 bases). CDR1 is SGHVS, CDR2 FNYEAQ, per germline. The CDR3 is made up of 14 amino acids. Trimming removed 5 bases from V and 1 base from J, with 9 bases in between. This chain's CDR3 is CASSPEGAKNIQYF. The CDR3 coding sequence is TGTGCCAGCAGCCCGGAGGGCGCCAAAAACATTCAGTACTTC.

The genes are TRBV28 and TRBJ1-2; TRBD1 is a possible D gene (5 bases). Trimming cost V 7 bases and J 8 bases, with 17 bases left between them. The CDR3 spans 13 residues. Germline loops: CDR1 MDHEN, CDR2 SYDVKM. The CDR3 bases are TGTGCCAGCACCGTACAAGGGGAGGGGGGCTACACCTTC. It codes for CASTVQGEGGYTF.

V is TRBV5-4 and J is TRBJ2-3; TRBD1 agrees at 10 bases. This CDR3 spans 16 amino acids. V dropped 0 bases and J dropped 6; count of bases not matched to a gene: 7. Germline values: CDR1 SGHNT, CDR2 YYREEE (reference sequence). The CDR3 loop is CASSLVGGQGTDTQYF. Here the CDR3 DNA reads TGTGCCAGCAGCTTGGTGGGGGGACAGGGGACCGATACGCAGTATTTT.

The chain couples TRBV6-1 to TRBJ2-2; 8 nucleotides align to TRBD1. The CDR3 extends over 20 amino acids. The J segment lost 7 bases and the V segment lost 4 bases, leaving 23 bases of the junction unmatched. Germline assignment: CDR1 MNHNS and CDR2 SASEGT. The CDR3 region has the DNA TGTGCCAGCAGTGGCCCGTCGAAGATGGTCAGGGGGCATCTAGGCGGGGAGCTGTTTTTT. This translates into CASSGPSKMVRGHLGGELFF.

The chain joins TRBV7-9 to TRBJ2-2, with a tentative D call TRBD2 (6 bases). The germline V gene encodes CDR1 SEHNR and CDR2 FQNEAQ (reference sequence). The CDR3 has 14 residues. V was pared by 3 bases and J by 5 bases, with 10 bases between. The CDR3 DNA reads TGTGCCAGCAGCTTGGGGGGTAGTACCGGGGAGCTGTTTTTT. It encodes CASSLGGSTGELFF.

This clone was detected only a few times. The chain recombines TRBV27 with TRBJ1-1, with D possibly matching TRBD1 (6 bases). V was cut by 6 bases and J by 5 bases, with 10 bases left in between. The CDR3 is 12 residues long. The germline V gene has CDR1 MNHEY and CDR2 SMNVEV (reference sequence). The chain's CDR3 is CASRGGDTEAFF. CDR3 coding DNA: TGTGCCAGCAGAGGGGGTGATACTGAAGCTTTCTTT.

This clone is medium-sized by share. The rearrangement uses TRBV7-2 and TRBJ2-7; TRBD1 matches at 11 bases. Germline CDR1 reads SGHTA; CDR2 reads FQGNSA. Germline trimming cut 4 bases from V and 7 bases from J; bases unmatched to any gene: 6. The CDR3 sequence is 14 residues long. The CDR3 spells CASSSGQGAREQYF. CDR3 nucleotide sequence: TGTGCCAGCAGCTCAGGACAGGGGGCTAGAGAGCAGTACTTC.

A note on this clone: The germline gene is not matched at one end of the junction; a read error may be the cause. The rearrangement links TRBV11-2 to TRBJ1-3; TRBD1 matches at 7 bases. Per the germline V gene, CDR1 is SGHAT and CDR2 is FQNNGV. This CDR3 contains 16 residues. CDR3 amino acids: CASSLGQLLSGNAIYF. Here the CDR3 DNA reads TGTGCCAGCAGCTTGGGACAGCTACTCTCTGGAAACGCCATATATTTT.

The chain carries TRBV2 and TRBJ2-6; D is perhaps TRBD1 (6 bases). Germline CDR1 reads SNHLY; CDR2 reads FYNNEI. The CDR3 consists of 16 residues. The germline V and J ends were trimmed by 6 bases and 0 bases, with 12 bases remaining between them. The CDR3 bases are TGTGCCAGCAGAGATAACAGGGTCTCTGGGGCCAACGTCCTGACTTTC. Translation gives CASRDNRVSGANVLTF. Variable domain in full (rest from reference TRBV2 and TRBJ2-6): EPEVTQTPSHQVTQMGQEVILRCVPISNHLYFYWYRQILGQKVEFLVSFYNNEISEKSEIFDDQFSVERPDGSNFTLKIRSTKLEDSAMYFCASRDNRVSGANVLTFGAGSRLTVL.

The chain carries TRBV13 and TRBJ1-2, with D tentatively TRBD1 (6 bases). Germline-derived CDR1 and CDR2 are PRHDT and FYEKMQ (reference sequence). The V and J ends lost 5 bases and 3 bases respectively, with 16 bases between them. This CDR3 is 15 amino acids long. The CDR3 region is CASSAYDDRHYGYTF. CDR3 coding DNA: TGTGCCAGCAGCGCCTATGATGACAGGCACTATGGCTACACCTTC.